Each of the 31 T cell receptor beta chains below was sequenced from the same sample in a study of T-cell memory formation after mild COVID-19. TCRdb fed the 5' RACE reads into MiXCR, producing one record per CDR3 protein. The sample holds more than 250,000 distinct CDR3 sequences, about 17% seen once. The sequenced sample consisted of PBMCs or a T cell subset sorted from them (not recorded which). The source of these receptors is a young man who had mild COVID-19 (a few samples of this study predate the infection). Cell type and time point are not known.

This clonotype was counted only a few times. The gene calls are TRBV6-2 or TRBV6-3 and TRBJ1-1; D is possibly TRBD1 (5 bases). There are 15 residues in the CDR3. The V gene lost 7 bases and the J gene lost 3 bases, with 18 bases spanning the gap. Germline CDR1 and CDR2: MNHEY and SVGEGT. The CDR3 coding sequence is TGTGCCAGCAAAGGGATTAGGGGTGGCGACACTGAAGCTTTCTTT. This codes for CASKGIRGGDTEAFF.

The chain has TRBV2 and TRBJ2-3; a weak D match, TRBD1 (5 bases). The CDR3 consists of 12 residues. CDR1 SNHLY and CDR2 FYNNEI come from the germline V gene. The V and J ends lost 7 bases and 3 bases respectively, with 8 bases between them. The CDR3 DNA follows: TGTGCCAGCATAGGGGCGACAGATACGCAGTATTTT. Its protein is CASIGATDTQYF.

The chain carries TRBV5-1 and TRBJ1-5; D remains unclear. V was pared by 4 bases and J by 4 bases, with 9 bases between. The CDR3 is 13 residues long. The germline V gene has CDR1 SGHRS and CDR2 YFSETQ. CDR3 sequence (DNA): TGCGCCAGCAGCCTGGGGTTTAATCAGCCCCAGCATTTT. Translating gives CASSLGFNQPQHF.

The chain couples TRBV4-1 to TRBJ2-5, with D possibly called TRBD1 or TRBD2 (5 bases each). Between the trimmed V and J ends, which lost 4 bases and 5 bases, there was a span of 14 bases. This CDR3 has 14 amino acids. From germline, CDR1 is MGHRA and CDR2 YSYEKL. The CDR3 loop is CASSPGPRRETQYF. CDR3 DNA sequence: TGCGCCAGCAGCCCGGGACCCAGACGGGAGACCCAGTACTTC.

Only a few counts were recorded for this clonotype. The chain couples TRBV6-1 to TRBJ2-7; D gene uncertain. The germline CDR1 and CDR2 sequences are MNHNS and SASEGT. Trimming stripped 8 bases from V and 3 bases from J, with 8 bases between. This CDR3 contains 11 residues. Here the CDR3 reads CASRGVYEQYF. In DNA form, the CDR3 reads TGTGCCAGCCGTGGAGTCTACGAGCAGTACTTC.

In its sample, this clonotype was seen a few times. The chain combines TRBV20-1 with TRBJ2-5; TRBD2 matches 7 bases. Germline CDR1 and CDR2: DFQATT and SNEGSKA (reference sequence). The CDR3 is 13 amino acids. After removal of 4 bases from V and 4 bases from J, the junction contained 6 bases not matched to a gene. The DNA of the CDR3 is TGCAGTGCTACCGCGGGGGTCGGAGAGACCCAGTACTTC. This sequence encodes CSATAGVGETQYF.

The J gene is TRBJ1-1, the V gene TRBV4-1, with D unclear. The CDR3 loop spans 15 amino acids. The germline V gene has CDR1 MGHRA and CDR2 YSYEKL. Trimming stripped 3 bases from V and 1 base from J, with 12 bases between. CDR3 amino acids: CASSQVGRRNTEAFF. The CDR3 nucleotides read TGCGCCAGCAGCCAGGTCGGCAGGAGGAACACTGAAGCTTTCTTT.

This clonotype was found many times. The V and J genes are TRBV3-1 and TRBJ2-2; TRBD2 is a possible D gene (5 bases). CDR3 length equals 14 residues. Deletions cut 6 bases from V and 4 bases from J, with 12 bases between. Germline V gene data show CDR1 as LGHDT and CDR2 as YNNKEL (reference sequence). CDR3 sequence reads: CASSRGSGTGELFF. CDR3 DNA: TGTGCCAGCAGTCGAGGGTCCGGCACCGGGGAGCTGTTTTTT.

A few counts support this clonotype. V and J are TRBV25-1 and TRBJ1-1, with TRBD1 identical over 8 bases. Germline trimming cut 3 bases from V and 11 bases from J; bases unmatched to any gene: 5. Germline V gives CDR1 MGHDK, CDR2 SYGVNS. The CDR3 runs to 12 residues. CDR3: CASSDWTGRAFF. The CDR3 DNA reads as TGTGCCAGCAGTGATTGGACAGGGAGGGCTTTCTTT.

There are a few counts of this clonotype. The chain combines TRBV27 with TRBJ1-2; possibly TRBD1 for D (5 bases). Germline V gene sequence: CDR1 MNHEY, CDR2 SMNVEV (reference sequence). V gave up 5 bases and J gave up 7 bases, with 20 bases separating them. CDR3 length: 15 residues. The CDR3 DNA is TGTGCCAGCAGTGATAATCCAACAGGCCCGCTTGGCTACACCTTC. Protein sequence: CASSDNPTGPLGYTF.

The chain couples TRBV6-2 or TRBV6-3 to TRBJ2-3; 8 bases are a match to TRBD2. Germline V gene data show CDR1 as MNHEY and CDR2 as SVGEGT. The length of the CDR3 is 16 residues. The ends lost 7 bases at V and 3 bases at J; junction bases unmatched: 12. DNA of the CDR3: TGTGCCAGCACCCGATTAGCGGGGAAGGGGACAGATACGCAGTATTTT. Translating gives CASTRLAGKGTDTQYF.

J is TRBJ2-7 and V is TRBV2, with D tentatively TRBD1 or TRBD2 (6 bases each). The CDR3 consists of 13 residues. V lost 6 bases, J lost 5 bases, and 14 bases lay in between. The germline gives CDR1 SNHLY, CDR2 FYNNEI. The CDR3 region is CASSLGGWDEQYV. The CDR3 coding sequence is TGTGCCAGCAGCCTCGGGGGCTGGGACGAGCAGTACGTC.

The rearrangement uses TRBV29-1 and TRBJ2-1; 9 bases align to TRBD1. There are 16 residues in the CDR3. V was clipped by 1 base and J by 9 bases; unmatched bases: 13. Germline CDR1 is SQVTM and CDR2 is ANQGSEA. The CDR3 DNA follows: TGCAGCGTTGAAGGAGACCCGGGACAGGGCATCGGTGAGCAGTTCTTC. Encoded protein: CSVEGDPGQGIGEQFF.

This clonotype was detected a few times. The chain couples TRBV7-3 to TRBJ1-5, with 9 bases lining up with TRBD1. Germline assignment: CDR1 SGHTA and CDR2 FQGTGA. The junction had 14 bases not matched to a gene; V was cut back by 5 bases and J by 3 bases. CDR3 length equals 18 residues. CDR3 sequence reads: CASSATYRDREINQPQHF. The CDR3 coding sequence is TGTGCCAGCAGCGCAACTTACCGGGACAGGGAGATCAATCAGCCCCAGCATTTT.

The count of this clonotype is one. The rearrangement links TRBV6-2 or TRBV6-3 to TRBJ2-2; D call uncertain. The CDR3 is made up of 14 amino acids. V gave up 4 bases and J gave up 6 bases, with 12 bases separating them. Germline V gene data show CDR1 as MNHEY and CDR2 as SVGEGT. CDR3 in amino acids: CASSSPLEAGELFF. The CDR3, as DNA: TGTGCCAGCAGTTCCCCGCTAGAGGCCGGGGAGCTGTTTTTT.

The chain combines TRBV20-1 with TRBJ2-7; no firm D call. Germline CDR1 reads DFQATT; CDR2 reads SNEGSKA (reference sequence). This CDR3 spans 13 amino acids. Trimming shortened V by 6 bases and J by 2 bases, and 14 bases separated the two germline ends. The CDR3 nucleotides read TGCAGTGCCGTACAGCCGATTCCCTACGAGCAGTACGTC. Its protein product is CSAVQPIPYEQYV.

This chain joins TRBV7-3 and TRBJ2-2; 8 nucleotides match TRBD1. CDR1 and CDR2 (germline): SGHTA, FQGTGA. V gave up 4 bases and J gave up 8 bases; unmatched junction bases: 9. The length of the CDR3 is 15 residues. CDR3 DNA: TGTGCCAGCAGCTCCACAGGGGGAGAGTCAGGGGAGCTGTTTTTT. This sequence encodes CASSSTGGESGELFF. Based on the CDR3 plus reference TRBV7-3 and TRBJ2-2, the full variable domain is GAGVSQTPSNKVTEKGKYVELRCDPISGHTALYWYRQSLGQGPEFLIYFQGTGAADDSGLPNDRFFAVRPEGSVSTLKIQRTERGDSAVYLCASSSTGGESGELFFGEGSRLTVL.

At least ten counts were recorded for this clonotype. The chain couples TRBV12-3 or TRBV12-4 to TRBJ2-1, with D possibly being TRBD1 or TRBD2 (5 bases each). CDR3 length: 10 residues. The V and J ends lost 6 bases and 8 bases respectively, with 5 bases between them. Here the CDR3 reads CASRGDEQFF. The CDR3 coding sequence is TGTGCCAGCAGGGGGGATGAGCAGTTCTTC.

This clonotype showed up just a few times. The chain carries TRBV12-3 or TRBV12-4 and TRBJ2-2; no definite D call. V dropped 6 bases and J dropped 8 bases, with 7 bases sitting between them. The CDR3 loop spans 11 amino acids. Here the CDR3 DNA reads TGTGCCAGCAGATTCTCTGGGGAGCTGTTTTTT. This codes for CASRFSGELFF.

This clonotype was picked up a small number of times. V and J are TRBV12-3 or TRBV12-4 and TRBJ1-6; maybe TRBD1 (6 bases). Between the trimmed V and J ends, which lost 6 bases and 7 bases, there was a span of 10 bases. The CDR3 is made up of 13 amino acids. CDR3 DNA sequence: TGTGCCAGCAGCGGACAGCTGAATTCACCCCTCCACTTT. This codes for CASSGQLNSPLHF.

On this clonotype: The junction departs from germline at one end; a sequencing error may be responsible. As DNA, the CDR3 is TGTGCCACCAGCAGGCCAACAGGGTTCGGCACAGATACGCAGTGTTTT. It codes for CATSRPTGFGTDTQCF. The chain joins TRBV15 to TRBJ2-3, with a weak D call TRBD1 (6 bases). Germline CDR1 LNHNV, CDR2 YYDKDF (reference sequence). The CDR3 has 16 amino acids.

The chain joins TRBV13 to TRBJ1-4, with D uncertain. V lost 5 bases to trimming and J lost 8 bases, with 18 bases between them. The CDR3 extends over 15 amino acids. The V gene's germline CDR1 is PRHDT and CDR2 FYEKMQ (reference sequence). In nucleotides, the CDR3 is TGTGCCAGCAGCCAAGGACGTTCCAAAAGCGAAAAACTGTTTTTT. This encodes CASSQGRSKSEKLFF.

This clonotype was seen many times. The chain links TRBV11-2 to TRBJ1-2; D is unresolved. CDR1 SGHAT and CDR2 FQNNGV come from the germline V gene. This CDR3 is 13 amino acids long. V lost 5 bases and J lost 0, with 7 bases in between. CDR3 region: CASSPRTNYGYTF. DNA for the CDR3: TGTGCCAGCAGCCCTCGAACTAACTATGGCTACACCTTC.

This sequence joins TRBV5-1 and TRBJ1-2, with 9 nucleotides matching TRBD1. The ends lost 4 bases at V and 8 bases at J; junction bases unmatched: 6. Germline-derived CDR1 and CDR2 are SGHRS and YFSETQ. This CDR3 region has 13 residues. DNA for the CDR3: TGCGCCAGCAGCACCGGACAGGGGCAGGGCTACACCTTC. Amino acids: CASSTGQGQGYTF. Full variable domain (rest looked up from reference TRBV5-1 and TRBJ1-2): KAGVTQTPRYLIKTRGQQVTLSCSPISGHRSVSWYQQTPGQGLQFLFEYFSETQRNKGNFPGRFSGRQFSNSRSEMNVSTLELGDSALYLCASSTGQGQGYTFGSGTRLTVV.

The chain employs TRBV12-2 and TRBJ2-5; the table assigns TRBD1, which was not confirmed against the DNA. TRBV12-2 is shown as a pseudogene. The CDR3 length is 13 residues. CDR3: CASRLDSKETQYF. The DNA of the CDR3 is TGTGCAAGTCGCCTTGACAGCAAAGAGACCCAGTACTTC.

This clonotype was observed many times. The rearrangement links TRBV6-1 to TRBJ1-5; D possibly corresponds to TRBD1 (6 bases). Trimming took 7 bases from V and 9 from J, leaving 25 bases between them. The CDR3 contains 16 residues. Germline CDR1 MNHNS, CDR2 SASEGT. The CDR3 sequence: CASIAGTTGVGGPQHF. In nucleotides, the CDR3 is TGTGCCAGCATCGCAGGTACGACGGGTGTAGGGGGGCCCCAGCATTTT.

V and J are TRBV9 and TRBJ2-5; a weak D match, TRBD2 (6 bases). Germline CDR1 SGDLS, CDR2 YYNGEE. The V end was cut by 1 base, the J end by 4 bases, with 14 bases between. The CDR3 has 15 amino acids. DNA for the CDR3: TGTGCCAGCAGCGTAAAAGGGCGGGGTAGAGAGACCCAGTACTTC. Its translation: CASSVKGRGRETQYF.

This chain connects TRBV7-2 to TRBJ1-2; TRBD1 matches 9 bases. V dropped 5 bases and J dropped 6; count of bases not matched to a gene: 10. This CDR3 spans 15 amino acids. Germline values: CDR1 SGHTA, CDR2 FQGNSA. The CDR3 DNA reads as TGTGCCAGCAGCCTCAGCCGGGACAGGGAAAATGGCTACACCTTC. This gives the protein CASSLSRDRENGYTF.

This chain links TRBV20-1 with TRBJ2-7; 8 bases line up with TRBD2. CDR1 DFQATT and CDR2 SNEGSKA come from the germline V gene (reference sequence). The CDR3 runs to 15 residues. V lost 7 bases to trimming and J lost 0 bases; unmatched junction nucleotides: 11. CDR3 in amino acids: CSVSGGTASSYEQYV. Written as DNA, the CDR3 is TGCAGTGTAAGCGGGGGAACTGCAAGCTCCTACGAGCAGTACGTC.

The rearrangement links TRBV6-6 to TRBJ2-3; 11 bases agree with TRBD2. Losses at the gene ends were 6 bases for V and 6 bases for J; bases not matched to a gene: 5. From germline, CDR1 is MNHNY and CDR2 SVGAGI (reference sequence). This CDR3 is built from 14 residues. The CDR3 reads CASRRLAGWDTQYF. The DNA of the CDR3 is TGTGCCAGCAGACGACTAGCGGGGTGGGATACGCAGTATTTT.

The V and J genes are TRBV18 and TRBJ2-3; 10 bases align to TRBD2. Trimming at V came to 0 bases and at J to 4 bases, leaving 4 bases not matched to a gene. This CDR3 spans 16 amino acids. The germline CDR1 and CDR2 sequences are KGHSH and LQKENI. The CDR3, as DNA: TGTGCCAGCTCACCACCGGGACTAGCGAAACCAGATACGCAGTATTTT. This encodes CASSPPGLAKPDTQYF.